The 3 T cell receptor beta chains given below trace back to one sample, sequenced in a study of blood T cell repertoires in COVID-19. Measured with immunoSEQ multiplex PCR; TCRdb has only the in-frame clones, and not every one. The table includes about 500,000 clones, about 88% detected once. Sequencing input: peripheral blood. The receptors originated from a woman aged 45-65 years with COVID-19, enrolled during active disease.

The chain joins TRBV24-1 to TRBJ1-5; no firm D call. The CDR3 has 14 residues. V was trimmed by 5 bases and J by 0 bases, leaving 7 bases between them. Germline V lookup: CDR1 KGHDR, CDR2 SFDVKD. In DNA, the CDR3 is TGTGCCACCAGTGGTGACTATAGCAATCAGCCCCAGCATTTT. Encoded protein: CATSGDYSNQPQHF.

The chain joins TRBV28 to TRBJ1-1; a weak D match, TRBD1 (6 bases). Germline V gene lookup returns CDR1 MDHEN and CDR2 SYDVKM. Trimming pared 7 bases from V and 0 bases from J, leaving 18 bases between. The CDR3 consists of 16 residues. CDR3: CASNKGGAGMNTEAFF. The CDR3 DNA reads TGTGCCAGCAACAAAGGGGGGGCAGGCATGAACACTGAAGCTTTCTTT.

The chain uses TRBV28 and TRBJ2-7; tentative D call: TRBD1 (6 bases). The CDR3 runs 15 residues. V shed 3 bases and J shed 6 bases, with 18 bases lying between them. CDR1 and CDR2 (germline): MDHEN, SYDVKM. CDR3 loop: CASSFLGSGEGEQYF. DNA of the CDR3: TGTGCCAGCAGTTTTCTGGGGTCAGGGGAAGGCGAGCAGTACTTC. Variable domain in full (rest from reference TRBV28 and TRBJ2-7): DVKVTQSSRYLVKRTGEKVFLECVQDMDHENMFWYRQDPGLGLRLIYFSYDVKMKEKGDIPEGYSVSREKKERFSLILESASTNQTSMYLCASSFLGSGEGEQYFGPGTRLTVT.